The rows below give T cell receptor beta chains drawn from one sample of a study of T cell changes during pregnancy in multiple sclerosis. Profiling relied on immunoSEQ multiplex PCR, and the TCRdb table lists in-frame clones only, not all of them. The sample carries 70,000 to 100,000 clones, more than 85% recorded once. Sequencing was performed on peripheral blood, taken in the first trimester of pregnancy. These receptor sequences come from a female donor with multiple sclerosis, enrolled in a pregnancy study. The CDR3 runs from the conserved cysteine through the conserved F or W. Fields, in order: V gene, clone size, D gene, J gene, CDR3 protein, CDR3 DNA. The D gene is left open where the match is weak. Clone size is not always given. Where it is, it says once, few, many or a class for expanded clones.

>TRBV7-8|.|.|TRBJ2-2
CASSLARGGFPAGELFF
TGTGCCAGCAGCTTAGCGAGGGGAGGTTTTCCGGCCGGGGAGCTGTTTTTT
>TRBV4-1|.|TRBD2|TRBJ2-1
CASKELAGGRKGLDEQFF
TGCGCCAGCAAAGAACTAGCGGGAGGGCGAAAGGGTTTGGATGAGCAGTTCTTC
>TRBV7-9|.|.|TRBJ2-1
CASSLALASFNEQFF
TGTGCCAGCAGCTTAGCCCTAGCGTCTTTCAATGAGCAGTTCTTC
>TRBV5-6|.|.|TRBJ2-5
CASSLGIAGPQIGETQYF
TGTGCCAGCAGCTTGGGGATTGCGGGGCCACAGATCGGTGAGACCCAGTACTTC
>TRBV6-1|.|TRBD2|TRBJ2-3
CASSALAGGHTDTQYF
TGTGCCAGCAGTGCGCTAGCGGGAGGGCACACAGATACGCAGTATTTT
>TRBV30|.|.|TRBJ2-7
CAWNTGIYEQYF
TGTGCCTGGAATACAGGGATCTACGAGCAGTACTTC
>TRBV11-2|.|TRBD2|TRBJ2-2
CASSGGLAGVVTGELFF
TGTGCCAGCAGCGGAGGACTAGCGGGAGTTGTTACCGGGGAGCTGTTTTTT
>TRBV19|.|.|TRBJ1-5
CASKVAGSSNQPQHF
TGTGCCAGTAAGGTGGCGGGTTCAAGCAATCAGCCCCAGCATTTT
>TRBV18|.|TRBD1|TRBJ1-5
CASSPPGGQNQPQHF
TGTGCCAGCTCACCACCGGGGGGACAGAATCAGCCCCAGCATTTT
>TRBV5-1|.|TRBD1|TRBJ2-1
CASFGDSLMHEQFF
TGCGCCAGCTTCGGGGACAGTTTGATGCATGAGCAGTTCTTC
>TRBV4-1|.|.|TRBJ1-1
CASSHIGREATEAFF
TGCGCCAGCAGCCATATTGGCAGGGAGGCCACTGAAGCTTTCTTT
>TRBV15|.|.|TRBJ2-3
CATSLPAFTDTQYF
TGTGCCACCAGCTTGCCAGCGTTTACAGATACGCAGTATTTT
>TRBV7-6|.|.|TRBJ2-5
CASSLGSRGFVGETQYF
TGTGCCAGCAGCTTAGGGAGTCGGGGATTCGTGGGGGAGACCCAGTACTTC
>TRBV29-1|few|.|TRBJ1-1
CSVQGFTEAFF
TGCAGCGTCCAGGGCTTCACTGAAGCTTTCTTT
>TRBV13|.|.|TRBJ1-2
CASSSESRYGYTF
TGTGCCAGCAGCTCTGAGTCACGCTATGGCTACACCTTC
>TRBV5-1|.|TRBD1|TRBJ1-4
CASSRDRAQEKLFF
TGCGCCAGCAGCCGTGACAGGGCGCAGGAAAAACTGTTTTTT
>TRBV15|.|TRBD2|TRBJ2-1
CATSRVRRTSEYNEQFF
TGTGCCACCAGCAGAGTTCGTAGGACTAGCGAATACAATGAGCAGTTCTTC
>TRBV27|.|TRBD1|TRBJ2-3
CASSLNRQGARRRDTQYF
TGTGCCAGCAGTTTGAATAGACAGGGGGCGAGGAGGCGAGATACGCAGTATTTT
>TRBV6-5|once|TRBD1|TRBJ2-5
CASSSGQEAETQYF
TGTGCCAGCAGTTCGGGACAGGAGGCTGAGACCCAGTACTTC
>TRBV7-9|.|TRBD1|TRBJ1-5
CASSFSEPGQGDFYQPQHF
TGTGCCAGCAGCTTTTCCGAACCGGGACAGGGTGATTTTTATCAGCCCCAGCATTTT
>TRBV10-2|.|TRBD2|TRBJ2-1
CASLELAGTEQFF
TGCGCCAGCTTGGAACTAGCGGGAACCGAGCAGTTCTTC
>TRBV9|.|TRBD2|TRBJ2-7
CASSAQEGGQFEQYF
TGTGCCAGCAGCGCGCAGGAGGGAGGGCAGTTCGAGCAGTACTTC
>TRBV6-1|few|.|TRBJ1-1
CASRSRIEWNTEAFF
TGTGCCAGCAGATCCCGCATAGAATGGAACACTGAAGCTTTCTTT
>TRBV18|.|TRBD2|TRBJ2-3
CASSPPKLAGGDTQYF
TGTGCCAGCTCACCACCGAAACTAGCGGGAGGAGATACGCAGTATTTT
>TRBV19|.|TRBD1|TRBJ1-1
CASRTGANTEAFF
TGTGCCAGTCGGACAGGGGCTAACACTGAAGCTTTCTTT
>TRBV29-1|.|TRBD1|TRBJ1-2
CSVDRDRGRSGYTF
TGCAGCGTTGACCGGGACAGGGGGCGAAGTGGCTACACCTTC
>TRBV6-5|.|TRBD1|TRBJ1-1
CASQAGGTEAFF
TGTGCCAGCCAGGCAGGGGGGACTGAAGCTTTCTTT
>TRBV15|.|TRBD2|TRBJ2-7
CATSMTGLAGVSHEQYF
TGTGCCACCAGCATGACGGGACTAGCGGGAGTTTCTCACGAGCAGTACTTC
>TRBV30|few|.|TRBJ2-7
CAWSVGDSYEQYF
TGTGCCTGGAGTGTCGGGGATTCCTACGAGCAGTACTTC
>TRBV7-2|.|.|TRBJ1-5
CASSGNRGNQPQHF
TGTGCCAGCAGCGGTAACAGGGGCAATCAGCCCCAGCATTTT
>TRBV19|.|.|TRBJ1-5
CASSKEAVSNQPQHF
TGTGCCAGTAGTAAGGAGGCGGTTAGCAATCAGCCCCAGCATTTT
>TRBV13|.|TRBD1|TRBJ1-1
CASSFRQGNTEAFF
TGTGCCAGCAGCTTTAGACAGGGAAACACTGAAGCTTTCTTT
>TRBV10-3|.|.|TRBJ2-5
CAISEGPETQYF
TGTGCCATCAGTGAGGGCCCGGAGACCCAGTACTTC
>TRBV18|.|TRBD1|TRBJ1-5
CASSPGQGRQPQHF
TGTGCCAGCTCACCGGGACAGGGGAGGCAGCCCCAGCATTTT
>TRBV12-5|once|.|TRBJ2-2
CASGLKGDVGELFF
TGTGCTAGTGGTTTAAAGGGAGACGTCGGGGAGCTGTTTTTT
>TRBV20-1|.|TRBD1|TRBJ2-1
CSARTGTSQFF
TGCAGTGCTAGGACAGGGACGTCCCAGTTCTTC
>TRBV6-5|.|.|TRBJ1-1
CASSPGRTTEAFF
TGTGCCAGCAGTCCCGGTCGGACAACTGAAGCTTTCTTT
>TRBV5-6|.|.|TRBJ1-5
CASSQRRDIHNQPQHF
TGTGCCAGCAGTCAAAGACGGGACATTCACAATCAGCCCCAGCATTTT
>TRBV29-1|few|.|TRBJ1-1
CSVATGLDTEAFF
TGCAGCGTAGCCACAGGGTTGGACACTGAAGCTTTCTTT
>TRBV5-4|.|.|TRBJ1-2
CASSLGQTYGYTF
TGTGCCAGCAGCTTGGGACAGACCTATGGCTACACCTTC
>TRBV18|.|TRBD1|TRBJ1-2
CASSPQADRAPSGGTF
TGTGCCAGCTCACCTCAGGCGGACAGGGCCCCTTCTGGTGGCACCTTC
>TRBV5-1|.|.|TRBJ2-7
CASSPQRHEQYF
TGCGCCAGCAGTCCCCAGCGCCACGAGCAGTACTTC
>TRBV30|once|TRBD1|TRBJ2-7
CAWIRTGGPYEQYF
TGTGCCTGGATCAGGACAGGGGGCCCCTACGAGCAGTACTTC
>TRBV5-1|.|TRBD2|TRBJ2-1
CASRLTSGSGNEQFF
TGCGCCAGCAGGTTGACTAGCGGGAGCGGAAATGAGCAGTTCTTC
>TRBV7-6|.|TRBD2|TRBJ2-1
CASSVLAGVGNEQFF
TGTGCCAGCAGCGTACTAGCGGGAGTAGGGAATGAGCAGTTCTTC
>TRBV10-2|few|.|TRBJ1-1
CASSPWTQNTEAFF
TGCGCCAGCAGTCCCTGGACACAGAACACTGAAGCTTTCTTT
>TRBV7-9|.|.|TRBJ2-4
CASSPQEDLGKNIQYF
TGTGCCAGCAGCCCACAGGAAGATTTGGGCAAAAACATTCAGTACTTC
>TRBV30|once|.|TRBJ2-7
CAWMGSPSPYEQYF
TGTGCCTGGATGGGTAGCCCGAGCCCCTACGAGCAGTACTTC
>TRBV6-5|.|TRBD1|TRBJ2-7
CASSPGQGLYEQYF
TGTGCCAGCAGTCCGGGACAGGGTCTGTACGAGCAGTACTTC
>TRBV4-1|.|.|TRBJ2-2
CASSQDKGENTMNTGELFF
TGCGCCAGCAGCCAAGATAAGGGGGAAAACACCATGAACACCGGGGAGCTGTTTTTT
>TRBV20-1|.|.|TRBJ2-7
CSATLVNEQYF
TGCAGTGCTACACTAGTGAACGAGCAGTACTTC